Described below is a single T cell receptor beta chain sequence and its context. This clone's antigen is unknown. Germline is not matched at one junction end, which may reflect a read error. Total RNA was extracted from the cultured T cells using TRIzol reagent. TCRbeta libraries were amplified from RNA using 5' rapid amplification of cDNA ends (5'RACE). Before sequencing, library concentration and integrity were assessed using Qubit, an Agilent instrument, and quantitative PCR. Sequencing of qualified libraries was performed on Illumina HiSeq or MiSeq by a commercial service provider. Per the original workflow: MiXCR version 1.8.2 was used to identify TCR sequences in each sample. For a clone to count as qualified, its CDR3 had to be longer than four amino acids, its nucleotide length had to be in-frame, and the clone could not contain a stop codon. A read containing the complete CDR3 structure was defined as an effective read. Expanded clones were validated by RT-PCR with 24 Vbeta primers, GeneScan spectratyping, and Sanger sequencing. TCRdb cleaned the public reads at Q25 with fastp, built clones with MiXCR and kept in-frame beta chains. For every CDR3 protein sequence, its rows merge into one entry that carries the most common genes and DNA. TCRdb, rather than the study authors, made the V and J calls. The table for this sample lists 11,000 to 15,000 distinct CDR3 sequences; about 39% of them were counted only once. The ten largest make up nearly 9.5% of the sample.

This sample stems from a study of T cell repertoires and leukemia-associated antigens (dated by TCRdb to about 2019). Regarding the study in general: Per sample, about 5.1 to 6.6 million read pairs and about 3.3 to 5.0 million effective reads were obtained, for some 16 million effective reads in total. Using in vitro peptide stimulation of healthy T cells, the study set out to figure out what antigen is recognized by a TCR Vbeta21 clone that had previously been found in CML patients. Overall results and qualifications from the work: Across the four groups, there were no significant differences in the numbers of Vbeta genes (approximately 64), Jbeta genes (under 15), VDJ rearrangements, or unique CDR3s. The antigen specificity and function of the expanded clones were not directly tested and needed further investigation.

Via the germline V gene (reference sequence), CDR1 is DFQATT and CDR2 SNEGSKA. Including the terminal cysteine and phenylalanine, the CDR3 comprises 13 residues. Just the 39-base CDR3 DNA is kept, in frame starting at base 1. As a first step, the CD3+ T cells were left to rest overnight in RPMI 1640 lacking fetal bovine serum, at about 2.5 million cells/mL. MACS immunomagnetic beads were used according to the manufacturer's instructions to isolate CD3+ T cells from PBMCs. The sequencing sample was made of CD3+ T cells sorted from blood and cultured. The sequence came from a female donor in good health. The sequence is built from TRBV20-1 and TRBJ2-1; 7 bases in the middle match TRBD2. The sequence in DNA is TGCAGCGCTAGAGGGAGGGCCTACAAGGAGCAGTTCTTC. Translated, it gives CSARGRAYKEQFF.